What follows are 28 T cell receptor beta chains derived from one specimen sequenced in a study of cytomegalovirus exposure and HLA in healthy donors. PCR was performed using 60 Vbeta and 13 Jbeta primers. Here immunoSEQ multiplex PCR was the method, and the copy in TCRdb shows in-frame clones only, minus some. This table holds about 130,000 clones, approximately 80% found once. Material for sequencing was PBMCs. Every receptor here comes from a girl between 2 and 10 years old in good health and CMV-seronegative.

This clone was counted between two and nine times. The V and J genes are TRBV4-3 and TRBJ1-3; a possible D gene is TRBD1 (6 bases). This CDR3 is built from 15 residues. Trimming took off 1 base at V and 4 bases at J, with 11 bases between the two ends. Germline CDR1 LGHNA, CDR2 YSLEER. The CDR3 coding sequence is TGCGCCAGCAGCCAAGCAACAGGGACAGGAAACACCATATATTTT. Translation: CASSQATGTGNTIYF.

V and J are TRBV4-3 and TRBJ2-7, with 8 bases lining up with TRBD2. Trimming cost V 0 bases and J 1 base; bases outside gene matches: 5. This CDR3 comprises 16 residues. CDR1 and CDR2 from the germline V gene are LGHNA and YSLEER. This CDR3 is CASSQDARGGSYEQYF. The CDR3 DNA follows: TGCGCCAGCAGCCAAGACGCTCGCGGGGGGTCCTACGAGCAGTACTTC.

Here the CDR3 DNA reads TGCGCCAGCAGCCAAGACTCAGGGTATACCTACGAGCAGTACTTC. Protein: CASSQDSGYTYEQYF. The chain carries TRBV4-1 and TRBJ2-7, with D possibly being TRBD1 (5 bases). Germline assignment: CDR1 MGHRA and CDR2 YSYEKL. The CDR3 has 15 amino acids. Deletions cut 0 bases from V and 2 bases from J, with 11 bases between.

V is TRBV10-2 and J is TRBJ2-3; D might be TRBD1 (5 bases). The germline V gene encodes CDR1 WSHSY and CDR2 SAAADI. The CDR3 loop spans 14 amino acids. V was cut by 5 bases and J by 2 bases, with 11 bases left in between. CDR3 region: CASSLDTYTDTQYF. CDR3 bases: TGCGCCAGCAGTTTGGACACCTACACAGATACGCAGTATTTT.

V and J are TRBV9 and TRBJ2-1, with 9 nucleotides matching TRBD2. This CDR3 is 17 amino acids long. Unmatched junction bases numbered 13, after V lost 4 bases and J lost 5 bases. Germline-derived CDR1 and CDR2 are SGDLS and YYNGEE. CDR3: CASSSPRAGGLDNEQFF. As DNA, the CDR3 is TGTGCCAGCAGCTCCCCGCGGGCGGGGGGGCTCGACAATGAGCAGTTCTTC.

The rearrangement joins TRBV25-1 to TRBJ2-2, with TRBD2 identical over 10 bases. This CDR3 comprises 17 residues. CDR1 is MGHDK and CDR2 is SYGVNS in the germline V gene. V lost 5 bases to trimming and J lost 1 base; unmatched junction nucleotides: 7. CDR3 DNA: TGTGCCAGCAGTTCCCTTACTAGCGGGGTGAACACCGGGGAGCTGTTTTTT. Encoded protein: CASSSLTSGVNTGELFF.

V is TRBV6-5 and J is TRBJ1-2; D remains unclear. CDR3 length: 13 amino acids. Germline CDR1 and CDR2: MNHEY and SVGAGI. Trimming cost V 2 bases and J 2 bases, with 6 bases left between them. CDR3 in amino acids: CASSYKLNYGYTF. For the CDR3, the DNA is TGTGCCAGCAGTTACAAGCTAAACTATGGCTACACCTTC.

The V and J genes are TRBV21-1 and TRBJ2-7; TRBD2 is the table's D call and was not checked against the DNA. TRBV21-1 is a recognized pseudogene. The CDR3 is made up of 15 amino acids. DNA of the CDR3: TGTGCCAGCAGCAAAGGGCGGGAGGGCTCCTACGAGCAGTACTTC. This gives the protein CASSKGREGSYEQYF.

The chain is built from TRBV4-2 and TRBJ2-5; TRBD2 matches at 13 bases. CDR3 length: 17 amino acids. Germline CDR1 reads LGHNA; CDR2 reads YNFKEQ. Trimming took 1 base from V and 3 from J; bases not matched to a gene: 5. The CDR3 coding sequence is TGTGCCAGCAGCCAAGGGGTACTAGCGGGGGGGGAAGAGACCCAGTACTTC. Protein product: CASSQGVLAGGEETQYF.

This rearrangement joins TRBV10-1 to TRBJ1-2, with D perhaps TRBD1 (5 bases). This CDR3 contains 15 residues. The ends were cut back, 8 bases at V and 5 bases at J, with 21 bases in the middle. Germline V lookup: CDR1 WNHNN, CDR2 SYGVQD (reference sequence). This CDR3 is CASVWVAGTAYGYTF. The CDR3 DNA sequence: TGCGCCAGCGTGTGGGTAGCGGGGACCGCATATGGCTACACCTTC.

The chain has TRBV18 and TRBJ2-3; D not certain. This CDR3 is built from 15 residues. From germline, CDR1 is KGHSH and CDR2 LQKENI. V was pared by 2 bases and J by 3 bases, with 12 bases between. CDR3 DNA sequence: TGTGCCAGCTCACCAATGCCAGCGAGTACAGATACGCAGTATTTT. Protein product: CASSPMPASTDTQYF. Drawing the rest from reference TRBV18 and TRBJ2-3, the complete variable domain is NAGVMQNPRHLVRRRGQEARLRCSPMKGHSHVYWYRQLPEEGLKFMVYLQKENIIDESGMPKERFSAEFPKEGPSILRIQQVVRGDSAAYFCASSPMPASTDTQYFGPGTRLTVL.

In this sample, this clone turned up once. V gene TRBV12-5 combines with J gene TRBJ2-7; D perhaps matches TRBD2 (5 bases). V was cut by 1 base and J by 0 bases, with 10 bases left in between. From germline, CDR1 is LGHNT and CDR2 FRNRAP. The length of the CDR3 is 15 residues. The CDR3 here is CASGLDTGSSYEQYF. CDR3 bases: TGTGCTAGTGGTTTGGACACTGGGAGCTCCTACGAGCAGTACTTC. The whole variable domain, filled in from reference TRBV12-5 and TRBJ2-7, reads DARVTQTPRHKVTEMGQEVTMRCQPILGHNTVFWYRQTMMQGLELLAYFRNRAPLDDSGMPKDRFSAEMPDATLATLKIQPSEPRDSAVYFCASGLDTGSSYEQYFGPGTRLTVT.

This sequence joins TRBV4-2 and TRBJ1-2; D uncertain. This CDR3 has 15 residues. CDR1 and CDR2 from the germline V gene are LGHNA and YNFKEQ. V gave up 1 base and J gave up 0 bases, with 9 bases separating them. The CDR3 spells CASSQVADTNYGYTF. The DNA of the CDR3 is TGTGCCAGCAGCCAAGTGGCAGATACTAACTATGGCTACACCTTC.

V and J are TRBV4-2 and TRBJ2-2, with D perhaps matching TRBD2 (6 bases). V was trimmed by 0 bases and J by 4 bases, leaving 21 bases between them. CDR1 and CDR2 (germline): LGHNA, YNFKEQ. This CDR3 has 19 amino acids. The CDR3 DNA reads TGTGCCAGCAGCCAAGATGGCGGGGCAGGGTGGGAGAGCACCGGGGAGCTGTTTTTT. Residues: CASSQDGGAGWESTGELFF.

The J gene is TRBJ2-7, the V gene TRBV5-1; no definite D call. Trimming cost V 3 bases and J 2 bases, with 3 bases left between them. CDR1 and CDR2 (germline): SGHRS, YFSETQ. The CDR3 runs to 11 residues. For the CDR3, the DNA is TGCGCCAGCAGCTCAACCTACGAGCAGTACTTC. Translation: CASSSTYEQYF. Looking up the rest from reference TRBV5-1 and TRBJ2-7 gives the full variable domain: KAGVTQTPRYLIKTRGQQVTLSCSPISGHRSVSWYQQTPGQGLQFLFEYFSETQRNKGNFPGRFSGRQFSNSRSEMNVSTLELGDSALYLCASSSTYEQYFGPGTRLTVT.

Comment on this clone: The sample carries other DNA sequences with the same CDR3. CDR3 DNA sequence: TGTGCCTGGGCTAGCTCCTATAATTCACCCCTCCACTTT. Amino acid sequence: CAWASSYNSPLHF. The chain recombines TRBV30 with TRBJ1-6; D unclear. Trimming shortened V by 5 bases and J by 0 bases, and 5 bases separated the two germline ends. The length of the CDR3 is 13 residues. The V gene's germline CDR1 is GTSNPN and CDR2 SVGIG (reference sequence).

V usage is TRBV9 and J usage is TRBJ2-3; tentatively, D is TRBD2 (6 bases). The germline V and J ends were trimmed by 3 bases and 2 bases, with 22 bases remaining between them. There are 18 residues in the CDR3. The germline gives CDR1 SGDLS, CDR2 YYNGEE. The CDR3 here is CASSGGVDGPEYTDTQYF. The CDR3 DNA is TGTGCCAGCAGCGGGGGGGTAGATGGGCCGGAGTACACAGATACGCAGTATTTT.

This clone occurred a few times. The gene calls are TRBV4-1 and TRBJ1-1; D might be TRBD1 (6 bases). CDR1 MGHRA and CDR2 YSYEKL come from the germline V gene. V lost 0 bases to trimming and J lost 6 bases, with 14 bases between them. CDR3 length: 15 amino acids. In nucleotides, the CDR3 is TGCGCCAGCAGCCAAGATCCGGGGGGGCTCGCTGAAGCTTTCTTT. Its translation: CASSQDPGGLAEAFF.

J is TRBJ1-2 and V is TRBV5-6; 7 bases match TRBD1. The V gene's germline CDR1 is SGHDT and CDR2 YYEEEE. The CDR3 has 13 residues. With 3 bases clipped from V and 5 bases from J, the junction kept 4 bases outside the gene matches. The CDR3 bases are TGTGCCAGCAGCTGGACAGGAGAATATGGCTACACCTTC. This codes for CASSWTGEYGYTF.

This clone was counted between two and nine times. This chain uses TRBV4-2 with TRBJ1-1, with 8 bases identical to TRBD1. Germline CDR1 and CDR2: LGHNA and YNFKEQ. The V and J ends lost 4 bases and 1 base, in that order; junction bases with no gene match: 5. The CDR3 has 15 amino acids. The CDR3 region is CASSRGQGANTEAFF. In nucleotides, the CDR3 is TGTGCCAGCAGCCGAGGCCAGGGGGCGAACACTGAAGCTTTCTTT.

The rearrangement links TRBV7-8 to TRBJ2-2; 11 bases line up with TRBD2. The germline CDR1 and CDR2 sequences are SGHVS and FQNEAQ. The CDR3 sequence is 19 residues long. Trimming cost V 0 bases and J 5 bases; bases outside gene matches: 11. The CDR3 sequence is CASSLARFASGRRTGELFF. For the CDR3, the DNA is TGTGCCAGCAGCTTAGCGCGGTTCGCTAGCGGGAGGAGGACCGGGGAGCTGTTTTTT.

This chain connects TRBV5-1 to TRBJ1-2; possibly TRBD1 for D (5 bases). Trimming removed 4 bases from V and 3 bases from J, with 25 bases in between. Per the germline V gene, CDR1 is SGHRS and CDR2 is YFSETQ. The CDR3 totals 18 residues. CDR3 residues: CASSLAKTPGSGDYGYTF. The CDR3 region has the DNA TGCGCCAGCAGCCTAGCCAAGACCCCAGGGTCGGGGGACTATGGCTACACCTTC.

The chain combines TRBV19 with TRBJ2-1; 9 bases fit TRBD1. CDR3 length: 14 amino acids. Germline V gene lookup returns CDR1 LNHDA and CDR2 SQIVND (reference sequence). V lost 9 bases to trimming and J lost 6 bases; unmatched junction nucleotides: 9. The CDR3 DNA reads TGTGCCAGCACTTCGGGACAGGGACGCAATGAGCAGTTCTTC. This encodes CASTSGQGRNEQFF.

V gene TRBV30 combines with J gene TRBJ2-7; 7 bases match TRBD1. V was pared by 3 bases and J by 1 base, with 3 bases of the junction left unmatched. Per germline, CDR1 GTSNPN and CDR2 SVGIG (reference sequence). CDR3 length equals 13 residues. CDR3 bases: TGTGCCTGGAGGGACAGGCAGTCCTACGAGCAGTACTTC. As protein: CAWRDRQSYEQYF.

The chain carries TRBV4-1 and TRBJ1-2, with D perhaps TRBD1 (6 bases). V dropped 4 bases and J dropped 7 bases, with 22 bases sitting between them. Germline V gives CDR1 MGHRA, CDR2 YSYEKL. The CDR3 runs 16 residues. CDR3 DNA: TGCGCCAGCAGCCCCCGGACAGATGGGTTATCCGGTGGCTACACCTTC. This sequence encodes CASSPRTDGLSGGYTF.

V usage is TRBV9 and J usage is TRBJ2-2, with a weak D call TRBD2 (6 bases). This CDR3 has 11 amino acids. Germline CDR1 SGDLS, CDR2 YYNGEE. Here the CDR3 reads CASGDTGELFF. CDR3 DNA sequence: TGTGCTAGCGGAGACACCGGGGAGCTGTTTTTT.

This clone was seen only once. The rearrangement joins TRBV5-4 to TRBJ1-2, with TRBD1 as a possible D gene (6 bases). The CDR3 covers 15 residues. Deletions cut 4 bases from V and 4 bases from J, with 17 bases between. Germline CDR1 reads SGHNT; CDR2 reads YYREEE (reference sequence). The CDR3 DNA reads as TGTGCCAGCAGCCCCCCCGCGGGGGCTTCCTATGGCTACACCTTC. Protein: CASSPPAGASYGYTF.

For the CDR3, the DNA is TGTGCCAGCAGAGTGGGGGCACCGGGACTAGCGGGCCCCACCATCGCAGATACGCAGTATTTT. It encodes CASRVGAPGLAGPTIADTQYF. The chain uses TRBV2 and TRBJ2-3; 12 nucleotides match TRBD2. Germline values: CDR1 SNHLY, CDR2 FYNNEI. The trim removed 6 bases at V and 4 bases at J, leaving 23 bases unmatched. There are 21 residues in the CDR3. The full variable domain, in which reference TRBV2 and TRBJ2-3 provide the parts outside the CDR3, is EPEVTQTPSHQVTQMGQEVILRCVPISNHLYFYWYRQILGQKVEFLVSFYNNEISEKSEIFDDQFSVERPDGSNFTLKIRSTKLEDSAMYFCASRVGAPGLAGPTIADTQYFGPGTRLTVL.